Following are 7 T cell receptor beta chains from one sample sequenced in a study of T cell repertoires in cytomegalovirus infection. TCRdb independently ran MiXCR on the reads; one entry per CDR3 protein. Of under 800,000 distinct CDR3 sequences in the sample, 20% to 30% are singletons; the top ten hold around 7.6%. Sequenced: CD8+ T cells from PBMCs. The receptors shown here come from a human donor in good health (CMV status not recorded). Some clones in this sample may be carry-over from other donors' samples.

The V gene is TRBV5-6, the J gene TRBJ1-6, with TRBD1 identical over 9 bases. Germline V lookup: CDR1 SGHDT, CDR2 YYEEEE. V gave up 3 bases and J gave up 7 bases; unmatched junction bases: 8. This CDR3 spans 16 amino acids. The chain's CDR3 is CASSSPTGTGNSPLHF. CDR3 DNA sequence: TGTGCCAGCAGCTCTCCTACCGGGACAGGGAATTCACCCCTCCACTTT. Full variable domain (outside the CDR3, taken from reference TRBV5-6 and TRBJ1-6): DAGVTQSPTHLIKTRGQQVTLRCSPKSGHDTVSWYQQALGQGPQFIFQYYEEEERQRGNFPDRFSGHQFPNYSSELNVNALLLGDSALYLCASSSPTGTGNSPLHFGNGTRLTVT.

Of note for this clonotype: This could be a read error, since a much larger clone is one nucleotide away. The V and J genes are TRBV12-3 or TRBV12-4 and TRBJ1-2; D not resolved. CDR3 length equals 13 residues. CDR3 in DNA: TGTGTCAGCAGCCCCCCCATCCTGGATGGCTACACCTTC. It specifies CVSSPPILDGYTF.

Of note for this clonotype: Given a much more abundant clone one base away, this may be a read error. The chain combines TRBV6-2 or TRBV6-3 with TRBJ2-2; no definite D call. CDR1 is MNHEY, CDR2 SVGEGT, per germline. Deletions cut 6 bases from V and 12 bases from J, with 17 bases between. The CDR3 is made up of 13 amino acids. The CDR3: CASRTPPTRKLFF. For the CDR3, the DNA is TGTGCCAGCAGAACCCCACCGACCCGGAAGCTGTTTTTT.

This chain links TRBV12-5 with TRBJ2-2, with 7 positions matching TRBD1. The CDR3 extends over 16 amino acids. CDR1 and CDR2 (germline): LGHNT, FRNRAP. The V and J ends lost 6 bases and 3 bases, in that order; junction bases with no gene match: 10. The CDR3 here is CASGSPGDSDTGELFF. In DNA, the CDR3 is TGTGCTAGTGGGTCTCCCGGGGACAGCGACACCGGGGAGCTGTTTTTT.

There are a few counts of this clonotype. The V call is TRBV28, the J call TRBJ2-5, with 10 bases fitting TRBD1. CDR3 length: 18 amino acids. With V trimmed by 4 bases and J by 4 bases, 15 bases remained unmatched. Germline V lookup: CDR1 MDHEN, CDR2 SYDVKM. For the CDR3, the DNA is TGTGCCAGCAGTTCCATCGTGCTGGGACAGGGGATGGGAGAGACCCAGTACTTC. It specifies CASSSIVLGQGMGETQYF.

At least ten counts were recorded for this clonotype. V is TRBV7-8 and J is TRBJ1-1; D not certain. In germline, CDR1 is SGHVS, CDR2 FQNEAQ. V dropped 1 base and J dropped 3 bases, with 9 bases sitting between them. CDR3 length: 14 residues. Written as DNA, the CDR3 is TGTGCCAGCAGCTTAGGCGGTTCTTACACTGAAGCTTTCTTT. Translating gives CASSLGGSYTEAFF.

The chain uses TRBV20-1 and TRBJ1-3, with TRBD1 identical over 8 bases. This CDR3 spans 16 amino acids. Losses at the gene ends were 6 bases for V and 1 base for J; bases not matched to a gene: 11. CDR1 and CDR2 (germline): DFQATT, SNEGSKA (reference sequence). CDR3 protein: CSAADREYASGNTIYF. CDR3 DNA: TGCAGTGCCGCGGACAGGGAATACGCTTCTGGAAACACCATATATTTT.